These 21 T cell receptor beta chains were all obtained from the same sample, sequenced in a study of shared clonotypes between healthy human individuals (TCRdb year 2020). The library was made by the immunoSEQ multiplex PCR assay. Here the immuneACCESS table is served through TCRdb, limited to in-frame sequences with V and J called. Missing clones are a known gap in these copies; in checked studies unresolved V genes cover under half, and the rest lacks a known reason. Present in this sample are roughly 2,300,000 clones, less than 95% of which were seen just once. The biggest ten clones account for 0.37% of the sample. The sequencing sample was made of naive CD4+ T cells from PBMCs. The cell subset or site label, read with the paper, signifies: CD45RA+ positively selected. These receptor sequences come from a man between 18 and 29 years old in good health. Some clones in this sample may be carry-over from other donors' samples.

The chain combines TRBV29-1 with TRBJ2-3; no clear D gene. V shed 4 bases and J shed 2 bases, with 10 bases lying between them. Germline values: CDR1 SQVTM, CDR2 ANQGSEA. The CDR3 runs to 13 residues. This chain's CDR3 is CSVAGVPTDTQYF. DNA of the CDR3: TGCAGCGTTGCAGGTGTACCCACAGATACGCAGTATTTT.

The rearrangement links TRBV2 to TRBJ2-5, with a weak D call TRBD1 (5 bases). V shed 5 bases and J shed 7 bases, with 17 bases lying between them. CDR3 length: 14 residues. The germline V gene has CDR1 SNHLY and CDR2 FYNNEI. CDR3: CASSPIQGFGTQYF. For the CDR3, the DNA is TGTGCCAGCAGTCCCATTCAGGGCTTCGGGACCCAGTACTTC.

The V gene is TRBV27, the J gene TRBJ2-5; D remains ambiguous. Trimming took off 4 bases at V and 4 bases at J, with 22 bases between the two ends. Per the germline V gene, CDR1 is MNHEY and CDR2 is SMNVEV (reference sequence). This CDR3 contains 17 residues. CDR3 in amino acids: CASSSLGPAGHGETQYF. The CDR3 DNA is TGTGCCAGCAGTTCCCTAGGGCCGGCCGGGCACGGAGAGACCCAGTACTTC.

This clone showed up just a few times. The chain is built from TRBV29-1 and TRBJ1-4, with 10 bases lining up with TRBD1. Losses at the gene ends were 7 bases for V and 6 bases for J; bases not matched to a gene: 2. The CDR3 extends over 12 amino acids. Germline V gives CDR1 SQVTM, CDR2 ANQGSEA. CDR3 DNA: TGCAGCGGACAGGGGGCTGATGAAAAACTGTTTTTT. Residues: CSGQGADEKLFF. Together with reference TRBV29-1 and TRBJ1-4, the CDR3 gives the full variable domain: SAVISQKPSRDICQRGTSLTIQCQVDSQVTMMFWYRQQPGQSLTLIATANQGSEATYESGFVIDKFPISRPNLTFSTLTVSNMSPEDSSIYLCSGQGADEKLFFGSGTQLSVL.

This chain connects TRBV6-6 to TRBJ2-7, with 8 bases identical to TRBD1. Germline V lookup: CDR1 MNHNY, CDR2 SVGAGI (reference sequence). The CDR3 is 14 residues long. Trimming cost V 0 bases and J 7 bases; bases outside gene matches: 5. CDR3 protein: CASSYSGRGPEQYF. The CDR3 DNA reads as TGTGCCAGCAGTTACTCCGGCAGGGGGCCTGAGCAGTACTTC.

With respect to this clone: Other DNA sequences in this sample translate to the same CDR3. The chain employs TRBV28 and TRBJ1-5; D is unresolved. This CDR3 spans 12 amino acids. Germline loops: CDR1 MDHEN, CDR2 SYDVKM. Between the trimmed V and J ends, which lost 2 bases and 5 bases, there was a span of 4 bases. The CDR3, as DNA: TGTGCCAGCAGTTTACCCGATCAGCCCCAGCATTTT. Its protein is CASSLPDQPQHF.

The chain carries TRBV5-1 and TRBJ2-5, with TRBD2 identical over 9 bases. The CDR3 length is 17 residues. The J segment lost 5 bases and the V segment lost 0 bases, leaving 11 bases of the junction unmatched. The germline gives CDR1 SGHRS, CDR2 YFSETQ. The CDR3 region has the DNA TGCGCCAGCAGCTTGGCCCCAGCGGGAGGCGGGGGGGAGACCCAGTACTTC. Encoded protein: CASSLAPAGGGGETQYF.

The rearrangement uses TRBV2 and TRBJ1-3; no clear D. The V end was cut by 8 bases, the J end by 0 bases, with 8 bases between. The V gene's germline CDR1 is SNHLY and CDR2 FYNNEI. The CDR3 is 13 residues long. CDR3 in DNA: TGTGCCAGCGGACGGTTCTCTGGAAACACCATATATTTT. Protein sequence: CASGRFSGNTIYF.

The chain uses TRBV7-9 and TRBJ2-5, with unresolved D. V gave up 5 bases and J gave up 5 bases, with 18 bases separating them. CDR1 is SEHNR and CDR2 is FQNEAQ in the germline V gene (reference sequence). The CDR3 has 15 residues. The CDR3 bases are TGTGCCAGCAGCGTTTGGAGTGGGGTGGGGGAGACCCAGTACTTC. The encoded protein is CASSVWSGVGETQYF.

V usage is TRBV6-5 and J usage is TRBJ2-1, with D hard to call. This CDR3 spans 15 amino acids. V lost 7 bases, J lost 2 bases, and 15 bases lay in between. The germline gives CDR1 MNHEY, CDR2 SVGAGI. CDR3 sequence: CASTQAPQAYNEQFF. CDR3 coding DNA: TGTGCCAGCACTCAGGCCCCCCAAGCCTACAATGAGCAGTTCTTC.

This chain uses TRBV2 with TRBJ2-2, with TRBD1 as a possible D gene (5 bases). CDR3 length equals 15 residues. V was cut by 3 bases and J by 8 bases, with 16 bases left in between. Germline CDR1 reads SNHLY; CDR2 reads FYNNEI. CDR3 amino acids: CASSENSYKGGELFF. CDR3 in DNA: TGTGCCAGCAGTGAGAACAGCTATAAGGGGGGGGAGCTGTTTTTT.

The V call is TRBV5-1, the J call TRBJ1-1; D unclear. The CDR3 is made up of 14 amino acids. Deletions cut 4 bases from V and 1 base from J, with 11 bases between. Germline CDR1 is SGHRS and CDR2 is YFSETQ. CDR3 loop: CASSQKRGNTEAFF. CDR3 coding DNA: TGCGCCAGCAGCCAAAAACGGGGGAACACTGAAGCTTTCTTT.

The V call is TRBV2, the J call TRBJ1-4, with TRBD1 matching over 8 bases. Germline V gene lookup returns CDR1 SNHLY and CDR2 FYNNEI. Losses at the gene ends were 7 bases for V and 2 bases for J; bases not matched to a gene: 9. This CDR3 region has 16 residues. The CDR3 reads CASTSQGGLTNEKLFF. The CDR3 DNA reads as TGTGCCAGCACCTCACAGGGGGGGTTGACTAATGAAAAACTGTTTTTT.

The CDR3 DNA is TGTGCCAGCAGCTTGGCGGGAGGGCCGGGCGAGACCCAGTACTTC. It specifies CASSLAGGPGETQYF. The chain joins TRBV5-4 to TRBJ2-5; TRBD2 agrees at 8 bases. The CDR3 runs to 15 residues. Germline CDR1 SGHNT, CDR2 YYREEE (reference sequence). J was trimmed by 5 bases and V by 0 bases; bases with no gene match: 6.

The chain employs TRBV29-1 and TRBJ2-5; 7 nucleotides align to TRBD1. The CDR3 covers 14 residues. Germline CDR1 is SQVTM and CDR2 is ANQGSEA. Trimming took 7 bases from V and 3 from J; bases not matched to a gene: 11. CDR3 protein: CSASGTGEKETQYF. The CDR3 coding sequence is TGCAGCGCCTCGGGAACAGGGGAGAAAGAGACCCAGTACTTC.

The rearrangement joins TRBV5-4 to TRBJ2-1; a weak D match, TRBD1 (6 bases). Germline V gene lookup returns CDR1 SGHNT and CDR2 YYREEE (reference sequence). Trimming took 4 bases from V and 6 from J, leaving 17 bases between them. CDR3 size: 15 residues. CDR3 amino acids: CASSRGDTRANEQFF. CDR3 coding DNA: TGTGCCAGCAGCCGAGGGGACACCAGGGCCAATGAGCAGTTCTTC.

The table lists this clone with a count of one. The chain employs TRBV5-4 and TRBJ2-5, with 7 bases fitting TRBD2. The CDR3 contains 14 residues. Germline V gives CDR1 SGHNT, CDR2 YYREEE (reference sequence). V lost 2 bases, J lost 5 bases, and 6 bases stayed unmatched. The CDR3 DNA reads as TGTGCCAGCAGCTTCAAAGCGGGATATGAGACCCAGTACTTC. Translating it yields CASSFKAGYETQYF.

About this clone itself: The same CDR3 also results from other DNA sequences found in this sample. The chain recombines TRBV28 with TRBJ2-7; 9 bases fit TRBD1. Germline CDR1 MDHEN, CDR2 SYDVKM. J was trimmed by 7 bases and V by 5 bases; bases with no gene match: 6. This CDR3 is built from 13 residues. In DNA, the CDR3 is TGTGCCAGCAGTCCAGGACAGGGGTGGGAGCAGTACTTC. Its protein is CASSPGQGWEQYF.

This sequence joins TRBV28 and TRBJ1-5; D not resolved. V shed 2 bases and J shed 4 bases, with 9 bases lying between them. The CDR3 consists of 14 residues. The germline CDR1 and CDR2 sequences are MDHEN and SYDVKM. The CDR3 DNA sequence: TGTGCCAGCAGTTTAACAGCCCCGAATCAGCCCCAGCATTTT. Translating gives CASSLTAPNQPQHF.

This clone showed up just once. Other DNA sequences within the sample encode an identical CDR3. The chain has TRBV2 and TRBJ2-7; TRBD1 matches 8 bases. The CDR3 is made up of 14 amino acids. Trimming removed 2 bases from V and 3 bases from J; junction bases left unmatched: 3. Germline CDR1 SNHLY, CDR2 FYNNEI. For the CDR3, the DNA is TGTGCCAGCAGTGAACAGGGGGCGATCTACGAGCAGTACTTC. It codes for CASSEQGAIYEQYF.

This chain connects TRBV28 to TRBJ2-4, with D perhaps matching TRBD1 (5 bases). This CDR3 is built from 11 residues. The V gene's germline CDR1 is MDHEN and CDR2 SYDVKM. V was trimmed by 6 bases and J by 12 bases, leaving 12 bases between them. CDR3 loop: CASRSQGSQYF. The CDR3 DNA sequence: TGTGCCAGCAGAAGCCAGGGTAGTCAGTACTTC. The variable domain in full, with the rest retrieved from reference TRBV28 and TRBJ2-4, is DVKVTQSSRYLVKRTGEKVFLECVQDMDHENMFWYRQDPGLGLRLIYFSYDVKMKEKGDIPEGYSVSREKKERFSLILESASTNQTSMYLCASRSQGSQYFGAGTRLSVL.